Here is one TCR beta chain with its context. Its antigen is as yet unknown. Sequencing used immunoSEQ multiplex PCR; TCRdb keeps in-frame clones, though not all of them. The sample includes approximately 150,000 clones, around 73% of them seen just once. There was relapse after autologous stem cell transplantation in every patient, and there was variation in brentuximab vedotin exposure. Complete response, partial response or progressive disease was recorded as best response. This entry belongs to a study of PD-1 blockade in classical Hodgkin lymphoma. Study results and limitations: Compared with healthy donors, newly diagnosed patients reportedly showed lower baseline TCR diversity. Baseline diversity resembling that of newly diagnosed patients was seen in complete responders.

Germline lookup yields CDR1 ENHRY and CDR2 SYGVKD. The CDR3 extends over 13 amino acids. Unmatched junction bases numbered 3, after V lost 6 bases and J lost 5 bases. The receptor was isolated from a human donor with classical Hodgkin lymphoma. Source: peripheral blood mononuclear cells (PBMCs), taken before the second cycle of nivolumab. The chain combines TRBV10-3 with TRBJ2-5; 10 positions agree with TRBD1. CDR3 loop: CAISLTGGETQYF. Written as DNA, the CDR3 is TGTGCCATCAGCCTGACAGGGGGCGAGACCCAGTACTTC.